The rows below give T cell receptor beta chains drawn from one sample of a study of T cells after yellow fever vaccination. TCRdb reprocessed the 5' RACE reads via MiXCR and lists one record per CDR3 protein. The sample lists about 220,000 distinct CDR3 sequences, 3% to 4% occurring once. Specimen: CD4+ T cells sorted from PBMCs, collected 10 days after the yellow fever booster vaccination. These receptors were collected from a man aged 18 to 30 who received the YFV17D yellow fever vaccine. The CDR3 runs from the conserved cysteine through the conserved F or W. A D gene is named only where the DNA matches it firmly. Size is omitted from some rows. Given values are once, few, many or a class for expanded clones.

v_call	j_call	clone_size	d_call	cdr3_aa	cdr3_nt
TRBV4-2	TRBJ2-3	-	TRBD2	CASSPFTSGGASDTQYF	TGTGCCAGCAGCCCCTTTACTAGCGGGGGGGCCTCGGATACGCAGTATTTT
TRBV28	TRBJ2-3	many	TRBD2	CASSSGTSSTDTQYF	TGTGCCAGCAGTTCGGGGACTAGTTCTACCGATACGCAGTATTTT
TRBV6-5	TRBJ1-1	-	-	CASQKTRGDTEAFF	TGTGCCAGCCAAAAGACTAGGGGAGACACTGAAGCTTTCTTT
TRBV12-3/TRBV12-4	TRBJ2-5	-	-	CASSLTAQPETQYF	TGTGCCAGCAGTTTAACGGCCCAACCGGAGACCCAGTACTTC
TRBV12-3/TRBV12-4	TRBJ1-5	many	-	CASSLGAGDNQPQHF	TGTGCCAGCAGTTTAGGGGCCGGGGATAATCAGCCCCAGCATTTT
TRBV7-2	TRBJ1-2	many	TRBD1	CASSPGTDGGGYTF	TGTGCCAGCAGCCCCGGGACAGATGGGGGCGGCTACACCTTC
TRBV20-1	TRBJ2-3	many	TRBD2	CSARGGAGVTDTQYF	TGCAGTGCTAGAGGGGGAGCGGGGGTCACAGATACGCAGTATTTT
TRBV7-9	TRBJ1-5	many	-	CASSLAQGNNQPQHF	TGTGCCAGCAGCTTAGCGCAAGGGAATAATCAGCCCCAGCATTTT
TRBV6-5	TRBJ1-2	-	-	CASSSPGLGWYGYTF	TGTGCCAGCAGCTCCCCAGGGTTGGGTTGGTATGGCTACACCTTC
TRBV9	TRBJ2-7	-	-	CASSVGPGPSYEQYF	TGTGCCAGCAGCGTAGGCCCGGGACCGTCCTACGAGCAGTACTTC
TRBV5-1	TRBJ2-2	many	-	CASSLFTGELFF	TGCGCCAGCAGCCTATTCACCGGGGAGCTGTTTTTT
TRBV19	TRBJ1-5	few	-	CASSIQGYQPQHF	TGTGCCAGTAGTATTCAGGGCTATCAGCCCCAGCATTTT
TRBV5-6	TRBJ2-7	few	-	CASSLYKGAYEQYF	TGTGCCAGCAGCTTGTACAAAGGGGCCTACGAGCAGTACTTC
TRBV27	TRBJ2-7	-	-	CASSLIGPRGSRTYEQYF	TGTGCCAGCAGTTTAATTGGACCCCGGGGCAGCCGAACCTACGAGCAGTACTTC
TRBV3-1	TRBJ2-3	-	-	CASSPLGGLTDTQYF	TGTGCCAGCAGCCCCCTGGGGGGGCTCACAGATACGCAGTATTTT
TRBV20-1	TRBJ2-4	-	TRBD2	CSARAGLAGGKNIQYF	TGCAGTGCTAGAGCGGGGCTAGCGGGGGGCAAAAACATTCAGTACTTC
TRBV4-3	TRBJ2-1	many	-	CASSQAGRHRYNEQFF	TGCGCCAGCAGCCAAGCCGGCCGACACCGTTACAATGAGCAGTTCTTC
TRBV19	TRBJ1-4	few	TRBD1	CASSIRDSNNEKLIF	TGTGCCAGTAGTATACGGGACAGTAATAATGAAAAACTGATTTTT
TRBV12-3/TRBV12-4	TRBJ2-5	many	TRBD1	CASSGWDSQETQYF	TGTGCCAGCAGTGGTTGGGACAGTCAAGAGACCCAGTACTTC
TRBV7-8	TRBJ1-6	-	-	CASSLGQTGSPLHF	TGTGCCAGCAGCTTAGGCCAGACCGGATCACCCCTCCACTTT
TRBV7-9	TRBJ2-1	few	TRBD1	CASSFPGQGAWNEQFF	TGTGCCAGCAGCTTCCCCGGACAGGGGGCTTGGAATGAGCAGTTCTTC
TRBV7-2	TRBJ1-6	-	-	CASSEYQANSPLHF	TGTGCCAGCAGCGAATACCAGGCCAATTCACCCCTCCACTTT
TRBV7-6	TRBJ2-5	many	-	CASSLQAAETQYF	TGTGCCAGCAGCTTACAAGCAGCTGAGACCCAGTACTTC
TRBV5-5	TRBJ2-5	-	-	CASSSERRALGETQYF	TGTGCCAGCAGCTCGGAACGCAGGGCCTTGGGGGAGACCCAGTACTTC
TRBV5-1	TRBJ2-7	-	-	CASSFGFPESYEQYF	TGCGCCAGCAGCTTCGGATTTCCAGAATCCTACGAGCAGTACTTC
TRBV4-3	TRBJ2-3	many	-	CASSQVAAYTDTQYF	TGCGCCAGCAGCCAAGTGGCAGCTTACACAGATACGCAGTATTTT
TRBV9	TRBJ2-1	many	-	CASSLGGGQYNEQFF	TGTGCCAGCAGCCTAGGAGGGGGCCAGTACAATGAGCAGTTCTTC
TRBV19	TRBJ2-7	-	TRBD2	CASGTSGINSYEQYF	TGTGCCAGTGGGACTAGCGGGATTAACTCCTACGAGCAGTACTTC
TRBV5-5	TRBJ2-5	many	-	CASSRGRSPEHQETQYF	TGTGCCAGCAGCCGGGGGCGGTCCCCCGAGCACCAAGAGACCCAGTACTTC
TRBV5-1	TRBJ2-2	few	TRBD2	CASSLAQLAVTGELFF	TGCGCCAGCAGCTTGGCCCAACTAGCGGTTACCGGGGAGCTGTTTTTT
TRBV19	TRBJ1-1	many	-	CASSPQGTEAFF	TGTGCCAGTAGTCCCCAGGGCACTGAAGCTTTCTTT
TRBV5-4	TRBJ2-1	many	-	CASRHRDNNEQFF	TGTGCCAGCAGGCACAGGGATAACAATGAGCAGTTCTTC
TRBV6-1	TRBJ2-3	many	-	CASSELGRHTDTQYF	TGTGCCAGCAGTGAATTGGGGCGGCACACAGATACGCAGTATTTT
TRBV5-4	TRBJ2-2	many	TRBD2	CASSSLYASGNTGELFF	TGTGCCAGCAGCTCGCTCTACGCTAGCGGTAACACCGGGGAGCTGTTTTTT
TRBV5-4	TRBJ2-1	few	TRBD2	CASSLGGGTSYNEQFF	TGTGCCAGCAGCTTGGGCGGGGGGACCTCCTACAATGAGCAGTTCTTC
TRBV19	TRBJ2-6	few	TRBD1	CASSTGQGSTGANVLTF	TGTGCCAGTAGTACTGGACAGGGATCGACTGGGGCCAACGTCCTGACTTTC
TRBV20-1	TRBJ2-1	many	TRBD2	CSAARLAGGSYNEQFF	TGCAGTGCAGCGAGACTAGCGGGGGGGTCCTACAATGAGCAGTTCTTC
TRBV24-1	TRBJ1-5	-	-	CATSDTRARGGNQPQHF	TGTGCCACCAGTGATACTCGAGCCAGGGGAGGCAATCAGCCCCAGCATTTT